Judged by abundance, the clone carrying this T cell receptor beta chain is medium-sized. Each TRB amplification used roughly 250-550 ng of genomic DNA from blood. V was cut by 8 bases and J by 5 bases, with 11 bases left in between. CDR1 and CDR2 from the germline V gene are MNHEY and SMNVEV (reference sequence). This CDR3 is built from 12 residues. The data were taken from a study of T and B cells in COVID-19 patients. Multiplex PCR with BIOMED2 TRB-A/B primer pools amplified TRB rearrangements. One entry per CDR3 protein, called by TCRdb with MiXCR from the multiplex PCR reads. The sample lists roughly 18,000 distinct CDR3 sequences, 28% occurring once.

The V call is TRBV27, the J call TRBJ2-3; a possible D gene is TRBD2 (5 bases). The clonotype originates from a human donor who had recovered from COVID-19. Input material: blood. CDR3 amino acids: CASSDRGDTQYF. CDR3 nucleotides: TGTGCCAGCTCAGATCGGGGAGATACGCAGTATTTT.